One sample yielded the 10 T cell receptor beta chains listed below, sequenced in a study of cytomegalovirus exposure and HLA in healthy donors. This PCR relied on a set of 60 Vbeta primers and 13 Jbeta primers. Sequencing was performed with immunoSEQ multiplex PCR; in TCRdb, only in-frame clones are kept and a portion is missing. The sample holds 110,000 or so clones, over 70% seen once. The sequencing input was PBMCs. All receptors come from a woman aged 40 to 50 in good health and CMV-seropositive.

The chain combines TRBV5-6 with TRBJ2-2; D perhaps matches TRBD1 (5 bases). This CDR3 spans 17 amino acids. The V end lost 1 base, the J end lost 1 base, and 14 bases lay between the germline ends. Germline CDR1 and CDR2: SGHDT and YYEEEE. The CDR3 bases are TGTGCCAGCAGCTTGAAATTTGGGGCCTTGAACACCGGGGAGCTGTTTTTT. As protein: CASSLKFGALNTGELFF.

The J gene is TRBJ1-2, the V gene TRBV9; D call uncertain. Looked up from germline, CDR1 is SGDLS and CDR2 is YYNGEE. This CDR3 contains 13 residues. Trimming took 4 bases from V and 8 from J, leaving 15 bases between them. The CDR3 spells CASSFREVGGYTF. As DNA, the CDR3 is TGTGCCAGCAGCTTTAGGGAGGTTGGCGGCTACACCTTC.

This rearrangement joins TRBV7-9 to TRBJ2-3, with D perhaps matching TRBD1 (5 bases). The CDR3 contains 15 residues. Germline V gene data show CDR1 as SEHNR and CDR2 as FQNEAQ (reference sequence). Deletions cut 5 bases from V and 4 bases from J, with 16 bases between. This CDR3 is CASSPSRVTADTQYF. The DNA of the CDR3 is TGTGCCAGCAGCCCCTCCAGGGTTACCGCAGATACGCAGTATTTT.

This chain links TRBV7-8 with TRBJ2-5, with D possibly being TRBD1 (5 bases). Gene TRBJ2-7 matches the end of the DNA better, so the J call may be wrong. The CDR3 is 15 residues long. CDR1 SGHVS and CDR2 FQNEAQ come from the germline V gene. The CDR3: CASSKAVGQRYEQYF. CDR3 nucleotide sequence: TGTGCCAGCAGCAAAGCAGTGGGGCAGCGCTACGAGCAGTACTTC.

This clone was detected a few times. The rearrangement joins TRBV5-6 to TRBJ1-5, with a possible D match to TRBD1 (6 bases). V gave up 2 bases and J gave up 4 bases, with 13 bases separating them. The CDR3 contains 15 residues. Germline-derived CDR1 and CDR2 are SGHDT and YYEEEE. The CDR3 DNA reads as TGTGCCAGCAGCTTCAGGGGTAGCGAAAATCAGCCCCAGCATTTT. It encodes CASSFRGSENQPQHF.

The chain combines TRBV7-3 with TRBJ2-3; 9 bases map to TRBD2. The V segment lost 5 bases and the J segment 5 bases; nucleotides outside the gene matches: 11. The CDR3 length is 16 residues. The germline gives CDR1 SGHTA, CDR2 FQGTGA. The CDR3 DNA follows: TGTGCCAGCAGCGGGGATCCGGGACTAGCAGGAGATACGCAGTATTTT. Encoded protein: CASSGDPGLAGDTQYF.

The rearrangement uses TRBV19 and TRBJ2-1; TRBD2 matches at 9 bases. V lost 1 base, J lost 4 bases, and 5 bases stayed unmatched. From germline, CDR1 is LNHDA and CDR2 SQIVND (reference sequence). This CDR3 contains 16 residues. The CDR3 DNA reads TGTGCCAGTAGTATAGGTTCTAGCGGGGTTTACAATGAGCAGTTCTTC. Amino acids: CASSIGSSGVYNEQFF.

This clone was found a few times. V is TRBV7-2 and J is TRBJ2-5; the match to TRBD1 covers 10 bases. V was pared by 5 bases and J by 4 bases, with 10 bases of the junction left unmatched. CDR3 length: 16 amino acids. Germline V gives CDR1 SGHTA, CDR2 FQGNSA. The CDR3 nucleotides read TGTGCCAGCAGCCGCGGGGTGACAGGGGGCAGAGAGACCCAGTACTTC. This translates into CASSRGVTGGRETQYF.

CDR3 sequence: CAISESGGTVYGYTF. The CDR3 bases are TGTGCCATCAGTGAGTCTGGGGGGACAGTCTATGGCTACACCTTC. The V gene is TRBV10-3, the J gene TRBJ1-2; 7 nucleotides line up with TRBD1. J was trimmed by 4 bases and V by 0 bases; bases with no gene match: 5. The CDR3 covers 15 residues. Germline V gives CDR1 ENHRY, CDR2 SYGVKD.

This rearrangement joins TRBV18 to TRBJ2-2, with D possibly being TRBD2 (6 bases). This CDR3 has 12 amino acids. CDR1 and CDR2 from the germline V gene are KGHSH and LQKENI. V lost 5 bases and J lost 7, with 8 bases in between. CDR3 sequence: CASSAGIGELFF. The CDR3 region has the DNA TGTGCCAGCTCAGCGGGGATCGGGGAGCTGTTTTTT.